The sequence of this T cell receptor (beta chain) was determined in a study of T cells in Graves' hyperthyroidism and ophthalmopathy. The sample holds a few counts of this clonotype. The TCR beta CDR3 regions underwent amplification using RNA transcripts as the source. During a first-round RT-PCR of the TCR CDR3, the HTBI primer set was used. Each CDR3 protein is one row after TCRdb ran MiXCR on the multiplex PCR reads. The sample carries approximately 350,000 distinct CDR3 sequences, around 15% recorded once. The germline V and J ends were trimmed by 0 bases and 1 base, with 10 bases remaining between them. Germline V gives CDR1 SGDLS, CDR2 YYNGEE. This CDR3 has 15 amino acids.

Specimen: blood. The V call is TRBV9, the J call TRBJ1-1; perhaps TRBD1 as D (5 bases). The clonotype comes from an older woman with Graves' ophthalmopathy. The CDR3 loop reads CASSVVSQGNTEAFF. For the CDR3, the DNA is TGTGCCAGCAGCGTAGTATCCCAGGGGAACACTGAAGCTTTCTTT.